The rows below give T cell receptor beta chains drawn from one sample of a study of blood T cell repertoires in COVID-19. The data were produced by immunoSEQ multiplex PCR, yet TCRdb's version contains in-frame clones alone and is incomplete. Of over 35,000 clones listed, around 85% were seen once; the top ten hold 9.9%. Sample: peripheral blood. The receptors here all came from a human donor in a cohort sampled during active COVID-19. CDR3s include the opening cysteine and the closing phenylalanine or tryptophan. D genes are given only for firm matches. Size is stated for part of the rows, as once, few or many counts, or as a class when the clone is expanded.

V: TRBV5-8; D: TRBD1; size: NA; J: TRBJ1-2; DNA: TGTGCCAGCAGCACGCGGACAGGGAAACTCATAAACTATGGCTACACCTTC; CDR3: CASSTRTGKLINYGYTF
V: TRBV20-1; D: NA; size: few; J: TRBJ1-1; DNA: TGCAGTGTTCTTCGCGTTCCTGAAGCTTTCTTT; CDR3: CSVLRVPEAFF
V: TRBV5-1; D: NA; size: NA; J: TRBJ2-3; DNA: TGCGCCAGCAGCTTGGTATTGCGTGGCACAGATACGCAGTATTTT; CDR3: CASSLVLRGTDTQYF
V: TRBV12-5; D: TRBD1; size: NA; J: TRBJ2-7; DNA: TGTGCTAGTGGTCCGGGACAGACCCCCTACGAGCAGTACTTC; CDR3: CASGPGQTPYEQYF
V: TRBV5-4; D: TRBD1; size: NA; J: TRBJ1-2; DNA: TGTGCCAGCAGCTTTTTCACAGGGGACTATGGCTACACCTTC; CDR3: CASSFFTGDYGYTF
V: TRBV7-8; D: NA; size: NA; J: TRBJ1-4; DNA: TGTGCCAGCAGCCAAACGGGGTTTGGGGAAAAACTGTTTTTT; CDR3: CASSQTGFGEKLFF
V: TRBV4-2; D: NA; size: NA; J: TRBJ2-7; DNA: TGTGCCAGCAGCCCAGAGGGGACATTCAACGAGCAGTACTTC; CDR3: CASSPEGTFNEQYF
V: TRBV5-1; D: NA; size: NA; J: TRBJ2-2; DNA: TGCGCCAGCCAGCAACCAGGGTTGTCGGGCACCGGGGAGCTGTTTTTT; CDR3: CASQQPGLSGTGELFF
V: TRBV2; D: TRBD1; size: NA; J: TRBJ1-2; DNA: TGTGCCAGCAGGGACCGGGACAGTGTTGGCTATGGCTACACCTTC; CDR3: CASRDRDSVGYGYTF
V: TRBV30; D: NA; size: NA; J: TRBJ1-1; DNA: TGTGCCAGGAAACCCCCAGGGTTCTGGCCCACTGAAGCTTTCTTT; CDR3: CARKPPGFWPTEAFF
V: TRBV5-6; D: NA; size: once; J: TRBJ2-5; DNA: TGTGCCAGCAGCGGAGGGCAAGGGTTAGCCCAGTACTTC; CDR3: CASSGGQGLAQYF
V: TRBV5-1; D: TRBD2; size: NA; J: TRBJ2-3; DNA: TGCGCCAGCAGGGAGAGGGTAGCGGGGGGCACAGATACGCAGTATTTT; CDR3: CASRERVAGGTDTQYF
V: TRBV29-1; D: NA; size: NA; J: TRBJ2-4; DNA: TGCAGCGTTGAACGCGGGAAAAACATTCAGTACTTC; CDR3: CSVERGKNIQYF
V: TRBV5-1; D: NA; size: NA; J: TRBJ1-4; DNA: TGCGCCAGCAGCTTGGGTGTTGGAGGTTTTAATGAAAAACTGTTTTTT; CDR3: CASSLGVGGFNEKLFF
V: TRBV7-8; D: NA; size: NA; J: TRBJ2-7; DNA: TGTGCCAGCAGCTTAGCGGAAGGAGTTGCCTTCTCCTACGAGCAGTACTTC; CDR3: CASSLAEGVAFSYEQYF
V: TRBV11-1; D: NA; size: NA; J: TRBJ2-2; DNA: TGTGCCAGCAGCTCCTGGGGGGGCCCCGGGGAGCTGTTTTTT; CDR3: CASSSWGGPGELFF
V: TRBV10-3; D: TRBD1; size: NA; J: TRBJ2-3; DNA: TGTGCCACTGGCGACAGGGGTGCAGATACGCAGTATTTT; CDR3: CATGDRGADTQYF
V: TRBV28; D: NA; size: NA; J: TRBJ2-7; DNA: TGTGCCAGCAGCTCGCCCAACAGACTAGGCTTCTACGAGCAGTACTTC; CDR3: CASSSPNRLGFYEQYF
V: TRBV2; D: NA; size: NA; J: TRBJ1-2; DNA: TGTGCCAGCAGTCCCCAGACGGGAGTGAGAATGGGCTACACCTTC; CDR3: CASSPQTGVRMGYTF
V: TRBV5-6; D: TRBD1; size: NA; J: TRBJ1-5; DNA: TGTGCCAGCAGCTTCGGAGGAACAGGGGACCAGCCCCAGCATTTT; CDR3: CASSFGGTGDQPQHF
V: TRBV5-5; D: TRBD2; size: NA; J: TRBJ2-1; DNA: TGTGCCAGCAGCTTGGGTGGTCTAGCGGGGGGACACAATGAGCAGTTCTTC; CDR3: CASSLGGLAGGHNEQFF
V: TRBV6-5; D: NA; size: NA; J: TRBJ1-2; DNA: TGTGCCAGCAGTCCTGAGGGAGCAGCCTACTATGGCTACACCTTC; CDR3: CASSPEGAAYYGYTF
V: TRBV29-1; D: NA; size: once; J: TRBJ1-1; DNA: TGCAGCGTTGAAGGCACAGGTACTGAAGCTTTCTTT; CDR3: CSVEGTGTEAFF
V: TRBV12-5; D: NA; size: NA; J: TRBJ1-3; DNA: TGTGCTAGTGGTTTGGTACCGGTGAGCTCTGGAAACACCATATATTTT; CDR3: CASGLVPVSSGNTIYF
V: TRBV2; D: NA; size: once; J: TRBJ1-1; DNA: TGTGCCAGCAGTGAAGGGGGCATCACTGAAGCTTTCTTT; CDR3: CASSEGGITEAFF
V: TRBV4-1; D: TRBD1; size: few; J: TRBJ1-2; DNA: TGCGCCAGCAGCCGCGGACAGGCCGCAGGCTATGGCTACACCTTC; CDR3: CASSRGQAAGYGYTF
V: TRBV4-3; D: NA; size: few; J: TRBJ2-2; DNA: TGCGCCAGCAGCCAAGATAAGCAGGGTCAATTCTTCGGGGAGCTGTTTTTT; CDR3: CASSQDKQGQFFGELFF
V: TRBV29-1; D: NA; size: medium-sized; J: TRBJ1-2; DNA: TGCAGCGTTGTGGACTCCAACCGGGGTGGCTACACCTTC; CDR3: CSVVDSNRGGYTF
V: TRBV19; D: TRBD1; size: few; J: TRBJ1-5; DNA: TGTGCCAGTACTTCATCCAGGGGGATCAATCAGCCCCAGCATTTT; CDR3: CASTSSRGINQPQHF
V: TRBV6-2/TRBV6-3; D: NA; size: NA; J: TRBJ2-2; DNA: TGTGCCAGCAGTTCGGGGTACACCGGGGAGCTGTTTTTT; CDR3: CASSSGYTGELFF
V: TRBV12-3/TRBV12-4; D: NA; size: NA; J: TRBJ1-1; DNA: TGTGCCACTCGGACAGATATGAACACTGAAGCTTTCTTT; CDR3: CATRTDMNTEAFF
V: TRBV5-1; D: NA; size: NA; J: TRBJ1-3; DNA: TGCGCCAGCAGCTTGGCCGAGGCAGCTGGAAACACCATATATTTT; CDR3: CASSLAEAAGNTIYF
V: TRBV7-8; D: TRBD1; size: once; J: TRBJ1-4; DNA: TGTGCCAGCAGCCCCCAGGGGGCTATTAATGAAAAACTGTTTTTT; CDR3: CASSPQGAINEKLFF
V: TRBV9; D: NA; size: NA; J: TRBJ1-2; DNA: TGTGCCAGCAGCCCCGGTTCAGGGTGGGGTGGCTACACCTTC; CDR3: CASSPGSGWGGYTF
V: TRBV27; D: TRBD1; size: NA; J: TRBJ1-2; DNA: TGTGCCAGCAGTCCCGGTCCGGGACAGGGGTACGGCTACACCTTC; CDR3: CASSPGPGQGYGYTF
V: TRBV6-5; D: NA; size: NA; J: TRBJ1-1; DNA: TGTGCCAGCAGTCGAGGGACACTGAACACTGAAGCTTTCTTT; CDR3: CASSRGTLNTEAFF
V: TRBV7-2; D: NA; size: NA; J: TRBJ1-5; DNA: TGTGCCAGCAGCTTATCGAGAAATAGCAATCAGCCCCAGCATTTT; CDR3: CASSLSRNSNQPQHF
V: TRBV6-4; D: NA; size: NA; J: TRBJ1-1; DNA: TGTGCCAGCAGTGAAGTCAGGGGAACTGAAGCTTTCTTT; CDR3: CASSEVRGTEAFF
V: TRBV4-3; D: NA; size: NA; J: TRBJ2-6; DNA: TGCGCCAGCAGCCAAGATCCGGCGGCGTCGGGGGCCAACGTCCTGACTTTC; CDR3: CASSQDPAASGANVLTF
V: TRBV27; D: TRBD1; size: NA; J: TRBJ2-7; DNA: TGTGCCAGCAGTTTAAGGGGACAGGGGGCAGTACGGAAGCAGTACTTC; CDR3: CASSLRGQGAVRKQYF
V: TRBV5-1; D: NA; size: NA; J: TRBJ1-2; DNA: TGCGCCAGCAGCTTGGGGGAGGGGGGCTACACCTTC; CDR3: CASSLGEGGYTF
V: TRBV6-6; D: NA; size: NA; J: TRBJ1-1; DNA: TGTGCCAGCAGCACCCTCGGACAGCGGAACACTGAAGCTTTCTTT; CDR3: CASSTLGQRNTEAFF
V: TRBV19; D: NA; size: once; J: TRBJ2-3; DNA: TGTGCCAGTAGTATAGATAGCCGAAGCACAGATACGCAGTATTTT; CDR3: CASSIDSRSTDTQYF
V: TRBV10-2; D: NA; size: NA; J: TRBJ1-1; DNA: TGCGCCAGCATGGAGGGGTGGGGCACTGAAGCTTTCTTT; CDR3: CASMEGWGTEAFF
V: TRBV7-2; D: NA; size: NA; J: TRBJ2-7; DNA: TGTGCCAGCAGCTTAGAACTGGGGAGCGCCTACGAGCAGTACTTC; CDR3: CASSLELGSAYEQYF
V: TRBV28; D: TRBD2; size: NA; J: TRBJ2-7; DNA: TGTGCCACCACGGGGACTAGCGGGAGCTCCTACGAGCAGTACTTC; CDR3: CATTGTSGSSYEQYF
V: TRBV27; D: TRBD1; size: NA; J: TRBJ1-2; DNA: TGTGCCAGCAACTCGGGACAGGGGGCCTATGGCTACACCTTC; CDR3: CASNSGQGAYGYTF
V: TRBV9; D: NA; size: NA; J: TRBJ2-1; DNA: TGTGCCAGCAGCTCCCAACCGGGAGACAATGAGCAGTTCTTC; CDR3: CASSSQPGDNEQFF
V: TRBV5-6; D: NA; size: NA; J: TRBJ1-4; DNA: TGTGCCAGCAGTAATCCGGGACATAAACTGTTTTTT; CDR3: CASSNPGHKLFF
V: TRBV2; D: TRBD1; size: NA; J: TRBJ1-2; DNA: TGTGCCAGCAGTACTGGGACAGGGGTTTATGGCTACACCTTC; CDR3: CASSTGTGVYGYTF
V: TRBV4-3; D: NA; size: NA; J: TRBJ1-4; DNA: TGCGCCAGCAGCCAAGATCGACAGGCTAATGAAAAACTGTTTTTT; CDR3: CASSQDRQANEKLFF
V: TRBV12-1; D: NA; size: NA; J: TRBJ2-4; DNA: TGTGCCAGCAGCTTTACACCTGGACAGGTTACCAAAAACATTCAGTACTTC; CDR3: CASSFTPGQVTKNIQYF
V: TRBV5-1; D: NA; size: NA; J: TRBJ1-1; DNA: TGCGCCAGCAGCTTGCCCCTCGCAGGGGACACTGAAGCTTTCTTT; CDR3: CASSLPLAGDTEAFF
V: TRBV19; D: NA; size: NA; J: TRBJ2-5; DNA: TGTGCCAGTAGCATAGCGGCGGGAAGGGAGACCCAGTACTTC; CDR3: CASSIAAGRETQYF
V: TRBV2; D: NA; size: NA; J: TRBJ1-3; DNA: TGTGCCAGCAGTGAGAGGGGGGGACGGACTGGAAACACCATATATTTT; CDR3: CASSERGGRTGNTIYF
V: TRBV7-9; D: NA; size: NA; J: TRBJ1-1; DNA: TGTGCCAGCAGCGCTACCGGGACTGAAGCTTTCTTT; CDR3: CASSATGTEAFF
V: TRBV7-2; D: NA; size: NA; J: TRBJ1-5; DNA: TGTGCCAGCAGTCGGAGCGGGGGGCTCAATCAGCCCCAGCATTTT; CDR3: CASSRSGGLNQPQHF